This TCR beta chain comes out of a study of T cells after yellow fever vaccination. J lost 8 bases, V lost 3 bases, and 2 bases had no gene match. This CDR3 has 14 residues. Germline-derived CDR1 and CDR2 are LNHDA and SQIVND (reference sequence). Broader study findings: Booster samples showed a return of most primary-vaccination clones (roughly 95% CD4, approximately 90% CD8). Overlap between CD4 and CD8 compartments was detected for a small share of clonotypes.

This clonotype has at least ten counts. Antigen unknown. Making TCR cDNA involved 5'RACE template switching, which added UMIs and a universal primer site. One entry per CDR3 protein results from TCRdb running MiXCR on the 5' RACE reads. The sample holds approximately 74,000 distinct CDR3 sequences; 5.5% to 7.5% are singletons and the top ten take over 2%. The gene calls are TRBV19 and TRBJ2-1; 12 bases are a match to TRBD2. This TCR was recovered from a man aged 18 to 29 who received the YFV17D yellow fever vaccine. The specimen comprised CD4+ T cells sorted from PBMCs, sampled roughly 14 days after the first yellow fever vaccination. The CDR3 region is CASSMTSGGDEQFF. DNA for the CDR3: TGTGCCAGTAGTATGACTAGCGGGGGAGATGAGCAGTTCTTC.